The sequence of this T cell receptor (beta chain) was determined in a study of T cell repertoires in cytomegalovirus infection. About the research overall: CMV epitopes used comprised recently identified HLA-C-restricted ones and well-studied HLA-B-restricted ones. Public signatures in TCR beta pointed to CMV infection and matching HLA type.

To note about this clonotype: Its specificity is not known.

TCRdb analysed the reads with MiXCR anew, one entry per CDR3 protein. This repertoire shows under 500,000 distinct CDR3 sequences, approximately 40% found once; its top ten account for 35% to 50%. Findings and limits, study-wide: HLA-C-restricted CMV-specific TCR beta clonotypes were dominant in the ex vivo response. Summed public TCR beta family frequency identified CMV carriers bearing the relevant HLA.

V gave up 6 bases and J gave up 0 bases, with 15 bases separating them. The CDR3 covers 16 residues. J is TRBJ2-1 and V is TRBV12-3 or TRBV12-4; tentative D call: TRBD2 (5 bases). This receptor was identified in a human donor in good health (CMV status not recorded). Some clones in this sample may be carry-over from other donors' samples. The sequences come from cultured PBMCs, collected from culture after CMV antigen stimulation. The CDR3 sequence is CASRNRGLSSYNEQFF. The CDR3, as DNA: TGTGCCAGCAGGAATAGAGGGTTGAGCTCCTACAATGAGCAGTTCTTC.